The 26 T cell receptor beta chains below were found in one sample sequenced in a study of T cell changes during pregnancy in multiple sclerosis. Profiling relied on immunoSEQ multiplex PCR, and the TCRdb table lists in-frame clones only, not all of them. The profile shows around 69,000 clones, approximately 90% of them singletons. The sample consisted of peripheral blood, taken in the third trimester of pregnancy. The receptors shown here come from a female donor with multiple sclerosis, enrolled in a pregnancy study.

The chain carries TRBV27 and TRBJ2-2, with TRBD2 matching over 7 bases. CDR1 MNHEY and CDR2 SMNVEV come from the germline V gene (reference sequence). V shed 3 bases and J 7 bases; nucleotides not matched to a gene: 8. The CDR3 length is 15 residues. The CDR3 DNA reads TGTGCCAGCAGTTTCGCGGGGGTTCGGAGCGGGGAGCTGTTTTTT. Translation: CASSFAGVRSGELFF.

The gene calls are TRBV28 and TRBJ2-7, with D possibly TRBD1 on 6 matching bases. V lost 3 bases and J lost 1, with 13 bases in between. Germline values: CDR1 MDHEN, CDR2 SYDVKM. This CDR3 is built from 15 residues. In DNA form, the CDR3 reads TGTGCCAGCAGTTTGCAACAGGGTTGGTCCTACGAGCAGTACTTC. Translation gives CASSLQQGWSYEQYF. Drawing the rest from reference TRBV28 and TRBJ2-7, the complete variable domain is DVKVTQSSRYLVKRTGEKVFLECVQDMDHENMFWYRQDPGLGLRLIYFSYDVKMKEKGDIPEGYSVSREKKERFSLILESASTNQTSMYLCASSLQQGWSYEQYFGPGTRLTVT.

This chain links TRBV19 with TRBJ2-7, with 10 nucleotides matching TRBD2. The CDR3 totals 15 residues. V was clipped by 6 bases and J by 2 bases; unmatched bases: 7. The germline gives CDR1 LNHDA, CDR2 SQIVND (reference sequence). CDR3 in DNA: TGTGCCAGTAGAAGTAGGACTAGCGGCGCCTACGAGCAGTACTTC. It codes for CASRSRTSGAYEQYF. Together with reference TRBV19 and TRBJ2-7, the CDR3 gives the full variable domain: DGGITQSPKYLFRKEGQNVTLSCEQNLNHDAMYWYRQDPGQGLRLIYYSQIVNDFQKGDIAEGYSVSREKKESFPLTVTSAQKNPTAFYLCASRSRTSGAYEQYFGPGTRLTVT.

The CDR3 loop is CASSLRTSGLYEQYF. CDR3 DNA sequence: TGTGCCAGCAGCCTACGGACTAGCGGGCTCTACGAGCAGTACTTC. The chain joins TRBV5-4 to TRBJ2-7, with 11 bases identical to TRBD2. The V gene end was trimmed by 4 bases and the J gene end by 3 bases; junction bases not matched to a gene: 6. The CDR3 loop spans 15 amino acids. Germline CDR1 reads SGHNT; CDR2 reads YYREEE (reference sequence).

J is TRBJ2-7 and V is TRBV19, with D perhaps TRBD2 (5 bases). The V gene's germline CDR1 is LNHDA and CDR2 SQIVND (reference sequence). The CDR3 totals 13 residues. With 3 bases removed from V and 2 bases from J, the gap between germline ends came to 8 bases. CDR3 protein: CASSIGITYEQYF. The CDR3 DNA follows: TGTGCCAGTAGTATCGGGATAACCTACGAGCAGTACTTC. Complete variable domain (other parts from reference TRBV19 and TRBJ2-7): DGGITQSPKYLFRKEGQNVTLSCEQNLNHDAMYWYRQDPGQGLRLIYYSQIVNDFQKGDIAEGYSVSREKKESFPLTVTSAQKNPTAFYLCASSIGITYEQYFGPGTRLTVT.

The chain links TRBV7-2 to TRBJ1-2, with TRBD1 matching 9 bases. The CDR3 length is 16 residues. Germline CDR1 reads SGHTA; CDR2 reads FQGNSA. Losses at the gene ends were 3 bases for V and 5 bases for J; bases not matched to a gene: 10. The CDR3 DNA follows: TGTGCCAGCAGCTTCCAAACCTACAGGGGGCATTATGGCTACACCTTC. This encodes CASSFQTYRGHYGYTF.

The chain has TRBV27 and TRBJ1-2; 7 positions match TRBD1. The CDR3 runs 14 residues. Germline CDR1 reads MNHEY; CDR2 reads SMNVEV (reference sequence). V lost 6 bases to trimming and J lost 4 bases; unmatched junction nucleotides: 8. As DNA, the CDR3 is TGTGCCAGCAGATACTCCCGGGACAGCTATGGCTACACCTTC. It yields the protein CASRYSRDSYGYTF.

The CDR3 sequence: CASSQRFTGTGELFF. The CDR3, as DNA: TGTGCCAGCAGCCAACGGTTTACGGGAACCGGGGAGCTGTTTTTT. The rearrangement joins TRBV14 to TRBJ2-2, with TRBD2 as a possible D gene (5 bases). The V end lost 2 bases, the J end lost 5 bases, and 12 bases lay between the germline ends. Looked up from germline, CDR1 is SGHDN and CDR2 is FVKESK. This CDR3 has 15 amino acids.

CDR3 amino acids: CASSFRRVDEQFF. The DNA for the CDR3 is TGTGCCAGCAGCTTCAGGCGGGTGGATGAGCAGTTCTTC. The chain uses TRBV7-2 and TRBJ2-1; D perhaps matches TRBD2 (5 bases). Trimming took 3 bases from V and 8 from J, leaving 11 bases between them. The CDR3 is made up of 13 amino acids. CDR1 and CDR2 (germline): SGHTA, FQGNSA.

DNA for the CDR3: TGTGCCAGCAGTCGGGGTACGGACAATGAGCAGTTCTTC. Translating it yields CASSRGTDNEQFF. The chain combines TRBV6-5 with TRBJ2-1; possibly TRBD2 for D (5 bases). The CDR3 is 13 amino acids. Trimming took off 5 bases at V and 5 bases at J, with 10 bases between the two ends. From germline, CDR1 is MNHEY and CDR2 SVGAGI.

J is TRBJ2-7 and V is TRBV11-2; TRBD2 matches 11 bases. This CDR3 spans 14 amino acids. Germline V CDR1 and CDR2: SGHAT, FQNNGV. Trimming took 6 bases from V and 3 from J; bases not matched to a gene: 4. In nucleotides, the CDR3 is TGTGCCAGCAGACGACTAGCGGGGAGCTACGAGCAGTACTTC. This translates into CASRRLAGSYEQYF. The full variable domain, with the rest looked up from reference TRBV11-2 and TRBJ2-7, is EAGVAQSPRYKIIEKRQSVAFWCNPISGHATLYWYQQILGQGPKLLIQFQNNGVVDDSQLPKDRFSAERLKGVDSTLKIQPAKLEDSAVYLCASRRLAGSYEQYFGPGTRLTVT.

The chain links TRBV9 to TRBJ1-2; a weak D match, TRBD1 (6 bases). V dropped 0 bases and J dropped 4 bases, with 13 bases sitting between them. The CDR3 consists of 15 residues. CDR1 and CDR2 from the germline V gene are SGDLS and YYNGEE. The CDR3 loop is CASSVARDNSYGYTF. For the CDR3, the DNA is TGTGCCAGCAGCGTAGCAAGGGACAATTCCTATGGCTACACCTTC.

This clone was observed a single time. The chain employs TRBV28 and TRBJ2-4; 8 bases fit TRBD1. The CDR3 loop spans 15 amino acids. CDR1 is MDHEN and CDR2 is SYDVKM in the germline V gene. Unmatched junction bases numbered 5, after V lost 7 bases and J lost 0 bases. CDR3 region: CASTPDRAAKNIQYF. CDR3 nucleotides: TGTGCCAGCACCCCGGACAGGGCAGCCAAAAACATTCAGTACTTC. Full variable domain (missing parts from reference TRBV28 and TRBJ2-4): DVKVTQSSRYLVKRTGEKVFLECVQDMDHENMFWYRQDPGLGLRLIYFSYDVKMKEKGDIPEGYSVSREKKERFSLILESASTNQTSMYLCASTPDRAAKNIQYFGAGTRLSVL.

J is TRBJ1-4 and V is TRBV5-8, with a weak D call TRBD1 (5 bases). Germline CDR1 SGHTS, CDR2 YDEGEE. This CDR3 is built from 14 residues. Trimming stripped 2 bases from V and 7 bases from J, with 12 bases between. CDR3 sequence reads: CASSFQGGVEKLFF. CDR3 in DNA: TGTGCCAGCAGCTTCCAGGGAGGAGTTGAAAAACTGTTTTTT.

This rearrangement joins TRBV7-8 to TRBJ1-2; D possibly corresponds to TRBD1 (5 bases). V was shortened by 5 bases and J by 2 bases, with 9 bases between the two germline ends. The CDR3 covers 13 residues. Germline CDR1 and CDR2: SGHVS and FQNEAQ. The CDR3 here is CASSRTRNYGYTF. CDR3 bases: TGTGCCAGCAGCCGGACACGCAACTATGGCTACACCTTC.

The gene calls are TRBV7-2 and TRBJ2-2, with 10 nucleotides matching TRBD2. The germline CDR1 and CDR2 sequences are SGHTA and FQGNSA. The CDR3 covers 16 residues. V was pared by 0 bases and J by 7 bases, with 5 bases of the junction left unmatched. CDR3 nucleotides: TGTGCCAGCAGCTTAGCTTCTAGCGGGAGCGGCGGGGAGCTGTTTTTT. Translation gives CASSLASSGSGGELFF.

The V gene is TRBV13, the J gene TRBJ2-1, with D possibly TRBD2 on 6 matching bases. There are 14 residues in the CDR3. Trimming removed 0 bases from V and 9 bases from J, with 12 bases in between. Germline assignment: CDR1 PRHDT and CDR2 FYEKMQ (reference sequence). The CDR3 DNA is TGTGCCAGCAGCTTAGGCGGGATGGAGGGTGAGCAGTTCTTC. This gives the protein CASSLGGMEGEQFF.

The J gene is TRBJ2-7, the V gene TRBV5-5; TRBD1 matches at 7 bases. Germline V lookup: CDR1 SGHKS, CDR2 YYEKEE (reference sequence). This CDR3 region has 17 residues. Unmatched junction bases numbered 9, after V lost 0 bases and J lost 0 bases. The DNA for the CDR3 is TGTGCCAGCAGCTTGGTCTCCGGGACAGTCATCTCCTACGAGCAGTACTTC. This sequence encodes CASSLVSGTVISYEQYF.

The DNA for the CDR3 is TGTGCCAGCATACCGACAGCCCAATTACTCACAGATACGCAGTATTTT. This gives the protein CASIPTAQLLTDTQYF. J is TRBJ2-3 and V is TRBV28; a possible D gene is TRBD1 (5 bases). The germline CDR1 and CDR2 sequences are MDHEN and SYDVKM. The CDR3 has 16 amino acids. The V gene lost 7 bases and the J gene lost 2 bases, with 19 bases spanning the gap.

Notes on this clone: Other DNA sequences in the same sample also yield this CDR3. The chain is built from TRBV6-1 and TRBJ2-1; D not resolved. Trimming removed 2 bases at V and 0 bases at J, with 8 bases between. This CDR3 has 15 residues. Per the germline V gene, CDR1 is MNHNS and CDR2 is SASEGT. In nucleotides, the CDR3 is TGTGCCAGCAGTGAACTCCCCAGCTCCTACAATGAGCAGTTCTTC. It specifies CASSELPSSYNEQFF.

The V and J genes are TRBV6-1 and TRBJ1-2; the D gene is possibly TRBD1 (5 bases). Trimming pared 6 bases from V and 4 bases from J, leaving 12 bases between. CDR3 length: 13 amino acids. Germline CDR1 and CDR2: MNHNS and SASEGT. CDR3 in amino acids: CASSPGGSYGYTF. For the CDR3, the DNA is TGTGCCAGCAGCCCGGGGGGGTCCTATGGCTACACCTTC.

J is TRBJ1-1 and V is TRBV18; 7 nucleotides align to TRBD1. CDR3 size: 14 residues. Unmatched junction bases numbered 9, after V lost 4 bases and J lost 7 bases. Germline V gives CDR1 KGHSH, CDR2 LQKENI. CDR3 DNA sequence: TGTGCCAGCTCACTTGGAGGGGGCTACGATGAAGCTTTCTTT. Its protein is CASSLGGGYDEAFF.

The CDR3 sequence is CATSRGRALRVSNQPQHF. In nucleotides, the CDR3 is TGTGCCACCAGCAGAGGTCGGGCCTTGAGGGTTAGCAATCAGCCCCAGCATTTT. The rearrangement uses TRBV15 and TRBJ1-5; no firm D call. In germline, CDR1 is LNHNV, CDR2 YYDKDF (reference sequence). The CDR3 sequence is 18 residues long. Trimming removed 1 base from V and 0 bases from J, with 16 bases in between.

The chain employs TRBV19 and TRBJ2-1; D possibly corresponds to TRBD2 (6 bases). Germline CDR1 and CDR2: LNHDA and SQIVND (reference sequence). The CDR3 length is 15 residues. Trimming removed 3 bases from V and 6 bases from J, with 15 bases in between. The CDR3, as DNA: TGTGCCAGTAGTATGCGGGACTCAACGGGCAATGAGCAGTTCTTC. It is translated as CASSMRDSTGNEQFF. Based on the CDR3 plus reference TRBV19 and TRBJ2-1, the full variable domain is DGGITQSPKYLFRKEGQNVTLSCEQNLNHDAMYWYRQDPGQGLRLIYYSQIVNDFQKGDIAEGYSVSREKKESFPLTVTSAQKNPTAFYLCASSMRDSTGNEQFFGPGTRLTVL.

The chain couples TRBV10-3 to TRBJ2-5; 9 bases match TRBD1. This CDR3 has 13 amino acids. Trimming took 4 bases from V and 3 from J; bases not matched to a gene: 0. Per germline, CDR1 ENHRY and CDR2 SYGVKD. As DNA, the CDR3 is TGTGCCATCAGTGGGACAGGGGAAGAGACCCAGTACTTC. Translating gives CAISGTGEETQYF.

V usage is TRBV30 and J usage is TRBJ1-4; TRBD1 matches 8 bases. V was pared by 3 bases and J by 10 bases, with 16 bases of the junction left unmatched. The CDR3 consists of 16 residues. Germline V CDR1 and CDR2: GTSNPN, SVGIG (reference sequence). This chain's CDR3 is CAWRATVDRGRGKLFF. DNA for the CDR3: TGTGCCTGGAGAGCCACCGTAGACAGGGGAAGGGGAAAACTGTTTTTT.